Below, 20 T cell receptor beta chains from the same sample are listed, as sequenced in a study of beta chain features in type 1 diabetes (dated by TCRdb to 2016 to 2018). Library creation used the immunoSEQ multiplex PCR assay. The entire isolated RNA was reverse transcribed using the High Capacity cDNA Reverse Transcription Kit, and thus expressed TCRB transcripts were sequenced. As stored in TCRdb, this immuneACCESS dataset retains in-frame rearrangements with V and J assigned. A fraction of the clones does not appear; measured against another copy, unresolved V genes explain less than half of the discrepancy, and the remainder lacks a known reason. This sample has hundreds of thousands of clones in its table, and around 12% of those were observed once. 0.017% of the sample is in the top ten clones. The sequenced sample consisted of naive CD4+ T cells from blood. The cell subset or site label here, explained by the study, means: true naive CD4+ T cells. These receptors were obtained from a man aged 18-30 years in good health.

This chain uses TRBV10-3 with TRBJ2-1; 12 bases match TRBD2. This CDR3 comprises 14 residues. Germline values: CDR1 ENHRY, CDR2 SYGVKD. V was pared by 10 bases and J by 5 bases, with 6 bases of the junction left unmatched. The CDR3 DNA sequence: TGTGCCACCAGAGGACTAGCGGGAAACAATGAGCAGTTCTTC. It is translated as CATRGLAGNNEQFF.

The table lists this clone with a few counts. The chain recombines TRBV11-3 with TRBJ2-3, with 12 bases aligning to TRBD2. J was trimmed by 1 base and V by 3 bases; bases with no gene match: 2. CDR1 and CDR2 from the germline V gene are SGHNT and YENEEA. This CDR3 contains 16 residues. Written as DNA, the CDR3 is TGTGCCAGCAGCTTTAGGACTAGCGGGGGCACAGATACGCAGTATTTT. Protein product: CASSFRTSGGTDTQYF.

This clone has just a few counts. The rearrangement links TRBV18 to TRBJ2-7; TRBD1 agrees at 8 bases. V was clipped by 3 bases and J by 6 bases; unmatched bases: 10. The CDR3 contains 15 residues. The germline V gene encodes CDR1 KGHSH and CDR2 LQKENI. CDR3 residues: CASSPGTGGSFEQYF. Written as DNA, the CDR3 is TGTGCCAGCTCACCCGGGACAGGAGGGTCGTTCGAGCAGTACTTC.

The genes are TRBV20-1 and TRBJ2-1; 7 bases align to TRBD1. The CDR3 is 11 residues long. After removal of 3 bases from V and 12 bases from J, the junction contained 5 bases not matched to a gene. The germline V gene has CDR1 DFQATT and CDR2 SNEGSKA (reference sequence). Here the CDR3 reads CSASAGTAQFF. The DNA of the CDR3 is TGCAGTGCTAGCGCAGGGACAGCGCAGTTCTTC.

This clone was detected a few times. This rearrangement joins TRBV15 to TRBJ2-1, with 7 bases lining up with TRBD1. The CDR3 consists of 15 residues. Per germline, CDR1 LNHNV and CDR2 YYDKDF (reference sequence). The trim removed 0 bases at V and 7 bases at J, leaving 6 bases unmatched. The CDR3 DNA reads as TGTGCCACCAGCAGAGATCAAACAGGGGAAAATGAGCAGTTCTTC. It encodes CATSRDQTGENEQFF.

This clone has just a few counts. The rearrangement uses TRBV29-1 and TRBJ2-2, with 7 bases fitting TRBD1. V was pared by 3 bases and J by 3 bases, with 7 bases of the junction left unmatched. CDR3 length: 15 residues. Germline CDR1 and CDR2: SQVTM and ANQGSEA. CDR3 residues: CSVEGRDSYTGELFF. DNA of the CDR3: TGCAGCGTTGAGGGCCGGGACAGCTACACCGGGGAGCTGTTTTTT.

In its sample, this clone was seen a few times. The rearrangement joins TRBV11-1 to TRBJ2-6; TRBD2 might be the D (5 bases). Trimming cost V 3 bases and J 1 base, with 7 bases left between them. Looked up from germline, CDR1 is SGHAT and CDR2 is FQDESV (reference sequence). The CDR3 has 15 amino acids. CDR3 residues: CASSFGESGANVLTF. CDR3 DNA sequence: TGTGCCAGCAGCTTCGGGGAGTCTGGGGCCAACGTCCTGACTTTC.

The chain couples TRBV9 to TRBJ2-1; 9 nucleotides agree with TRBD1. The CDR3 consists of 14 residues. J lost 8 bases, V lost 6 bases, and 9 bases had no gene match. In germline, CDR1 is SGDLS, CDR2 YYNGEE. CDR3 sequence reads: CASTRGTGPHEQFF. CDR3 in DNA: TGTGCCAGCACCCGAGGGACAGGGCCCCATGAGCAGTTCTTC.

The chain recombines TRBV11-2 with TRBJ2-2, with D perhaps matching TRBD1 (6 bases). Germline V CDR1 and CDR2: SGHAT, FQNNGV. This CDR3 comprises 16 residues. V was shortened by 1 base and J by 2 bases, with 11 bases between the two germline ends. CDR3: CASSLGIRGNTGELFF. In DNA form, the CDR3 reads TGTGCCAGCAGCTTAGGGATCAGGGGAAACACCGGGGAGCTGTTTTTT.

This clone was seen a few times. V usage is TRBV10-3 and J usage is TRBJ2-3; tentatively, D is TRBD2 (7 bases). The germline CDR1 and CDR2 sequences are ENHRY and SYGVKD. With 11 bases removed from V and 1 base from J, the gap between germline ends came to 16 bases. This CDR3 contains 14 residues. The CDR3 DNA reads TGTGCCGCCGGGGGGCCCCCGGGCACAGATACGCAGTATTTT. The encoded protein is CAAGGPPGTDTQYF.

This clone appeared a few times. The chain combines TRBV7-8 with TRBJ2-7, with D maybe TRBD1 (5 bases). The V and J ends lost 5 bases and 4 bases respectively, with 12 bases between them. The CDR3 contains 13 residues. Germline V gene data show CDR1 as SGHVS and CDR2 as FQNEAQ. The CDR3 is CASSQGHEYEQYF. In nucleotides, the CDR3 is TGTGCCAGCAGCCAAGGACATGAGTACGAGCAGTACTTC.

This clone appeared a few times. The genes are TRBV10-3 and TRBJ2-2, with D possibly TRBD2 on 6 matching bases. The germline V and J ends were trimmed by 4 bases and 0 bases, with 6 bases remaining between them. Per the germline V gene, CDR1 is ENHRY and CDR2 is SYGVKD. This CDR3 is 14 amino acids long. The CDR3 DNA reads as TGTGCCATCAGTGGACTAGCGAACACCGGGGAGCTGTTTTTT. The encoded protein is CAISGLANTGELFF.

V and J are TRBV5-6 and TRBJ2-3, with D perhaps TRBD1 (5 bases). This CDR3 is built from 17 residues. V lost 4 bases to trimming and J lost 0 bases, with 18 bases between them. Looked up from germline, CDR1 is SGHDT and CDR2 is YYEEEE. The CDR3 loop reads CASSRPFRASSTDTQYF. CDR3 in DNA: TGTGCCAGCAGCCGTCCTTTCAGGGCCTCTAGCACAGATACGCAGTATTTT.

This sequence joins TRBV6-6 and TRBJ2-1; D call uncertain. This CDR3 is built from 11 residues. Germline loops: CDR1 MNHNY, CDR2 SVGAGI (reference sequence). Between the trimmed V and J ends, which lost 5 bases and 5 bases, there was a span of 4 bases. The CDR3 protein is CASSPNNEQFF. The DNA of the CDR3 is TGTGCCAGCAGTCCCAACAATGAGCAGTTCTTC.

The CDR3 DNA reads as TGTGCCAGCTCTCAGTCCGGGACATCGGATGGCTACACCTTC. Its translation: CASSQSGTSDGYTF. V gene TRBV18 combines with J gene TRBJ1-2; weak D call: TRBD1 (6 bases). This CDR3 has 14 residues. Germline CDR1 is KGHSH and CDR2 is LQKENI. The V end was cut by 6 bases, the J end by 6 bases, with 17 bases between.

This chain connects TRBV6-4 to TRBJ2-3; D call uncertain. The length of the CDR3 is 14 residues. Between the trimmed V and J ends, which lost 6 bases and 2 bases, there was a span of 12 bases. The germline V gene has CDR1 MRHNA and CDR2 SNTAGT. CDR3 amino acids: CASSPQTYTDTQYF. CDR3 in DNA: TGTGCCAGCAGCCCCCAAACATACACAGATACGCAGTATTTT.

This clone has just a few counts. The V gene is TRBV9, the J gene TRBJ2-1, with D possibly being TRBD1 (5 bases). The CDR3 covers 15 residues. Germline loops: CDR1 SGDLS, CDR2 YYNGEE. Trimming stripped 0 bases from V and 10 bases from J, with 17 bases between. CDR3 amino acids: CASSVAGSQGGEQFF. The CDR3 DNA is TGTGCCAGCAGCGTAGCTGGTTCGCAGGGCGGCGAGCAGTTCTTC.

The CDR3 DNA sequence: TGCGCCAGCAGCTTGGAAACAGCAACTGGCTACACCTTC. Its translation: CASSLETATGYTF. J is TRBJ1-2 and V is TRBV5-1; D call uncertain. The CDR3 length is 13 residues. Germline V gene data show CDR1 as SGHRS and CDR2 as YFSETQ. Trimming removed 0 bases at V and 7 bases at J, with 10 bases between.

This clone has just a few counts. The chain carries TRBV2 and TRBJ1-5; D is unclear. In germline, CDR1 is SNHLY, CDR2 FYNNEI. Trimming left V 9 bases short and J 7 bases short, with 16 bases between. The CDR3 is 13 residues long. Written as DNA, the CDR3 is TGTGCCAGTAAGGTACGGGGAATGCAGCCCCAGCATTTT. Protein sequence: CASKVRGMQPQHF.

This chain links TRBV7-9 with TRBJ2-7; 7 bases agree with TRBD2. Losses at the gene ends were 5 bases for V and 4 bases for J; bases not matched to a gene: 11. The CDR3 has 15 residues. The germline V gene has CDR1 SEHNR and CDR2 FQNEAQ (reference sequence). CDR3 loop: CASSPFAGVIYEQYF. DNA of the CDR3: TGTGCCAGCAGCCCCTTTGCGGGAGTCATTTACGAGCAGTACTTC.